What follows describes a single TCR beta chain. What it binds is not known. TRB was amplified from about 260-540 ng of blood genomic DNA. Multiplex PCR with BIOMED2 TRB-A/B primer pools amplified TRB rearrangements. TCRdb reanalysed the multiplex PCR reads using MiXCR and keeps one entry per CDR3 protein. The data show over 6,000 distinct CDR3 sequences, about 30% seen once. These data belong to a study of T and B cells in COVID-19 patients. Whole-study context: Median age was approximately 35 years in the recovered cohort and about 67 years in the active-infection cohort. Of some 21 active-infection patients, about 18 carried comorbidities linked to unfavorable COVID-19 outcome.

General observations from the study: At recovery TRB diversity and richness exceeded healthy donors, after highly clonal active COVID-19 repertoires.

Germline CDR1 reads SGHTA; CDR2 reads FQGNSA. Trimming removed 2 bases from V and 4 bases from J, with 13 bases in between. CDR3 length: 15 amino acids. V usage is TRBV7-2 and J usage is TRBJ2-3; D may match TRBD1 or TRBD2 (7 bases each). Sequencing was done on a sample of blood. This TCR came from a human donor with active COVID-19. In DNA, the CDR3 is TGTGCCAGCAGCTTAAGGCCAGGGGGGGCAGATACGCAGTATTTT. This encodes CASSLRPGGADTQYF. Supplemented by reference TRBV7-2 and TRBJ2-3, the full variable domain reads GAGVSQSPSNKVTEKGKDVELRCDPISGHTALYWYRQSLGQGLEFLIYFQGNSAPDKSGLPSDRFSAERTGGSVSTLTIQRTQQEDSAVYLCASSLRPGGADTQYFGPGTRLTVL.